This is a list of T cell receptor beta chains from one sample in a study of identifying expanded T cells in peripheral blood. Sequencing used immunoSEQ multiplex PCR; TCRdb keeps in-frame clones, though not all of them. The repertoire holds about 100,000 clones, with around nine tenths as singletons. Input material: blood. Source of these receptors: a person between 18 and 75 years old in good health. Both conserved end residues are part of each CDR3. Each record gives: V gene, clone size, D gene, CDR3 length, J gene, CDR3 DNA, CDR3 protein. A D gene is named only where the DNA matches it firmly. Clone size, where shown, is once, few, many, or a class for clones that have expanded.

V gene: TRBV5-1
clone size: .
D gene: TRBD2
CDR3 length: 14
J gene: TRBJ2-3
CDR3 DNA: TGCGCCAGCAGCTTGCTTAGCGGGGCAGATACGCAGTATTTT
CDR3 protein: CASSLLSGADTQYF

V gene: TRBV18
clone size: few
D gene: TRBD1
CDR3 length: 16
J gene: TRBJ1-1
CDR3 DNA: TGTGCCAGCTCACCACAGGGACAGGGATCAAACACTGAAGCTTTCTTT
CDR3 protein: CASSPQGQGSNTEAFF

V gene: TRBV7-2
clone size: .
D gene: TRBD2
CDR3 length: 14
J gene: TRBJ2-5
CDR3 DNA: TGTGCCAGCAGCCTAACCGGGGGGGGAGAGACCCAGTACTTC
CDR3 protein: CASSLTGGGETQYF

V gene: TRBV18
clone size: .
D gene: .
CDR3 length: 14
J gene: TRBJ1-2
CDR3 DNA: TGTGCCAGCTCACCGACAGACAGAAACTATGGCTACACCTTC
CDR3 protein: CASSPTDRNYGYTF

V gene: TRBV7-2
clone size: .
D gene: .
CDR3 length: 16
J gene: TRBJ1-6
CDR3 DNA: TGTGCCAGCAGCCTCACCCCAAGCTCCTATAATTCACCCCGCCACTTT
CDR3 protein: CASSLTPSSYNSPRHF

V gene: TRBV20-1
clone size: .
D gene: .
CDR3 length: 11
J gene: TRBJ1-4
CDR3 DNA: TGCAGTGGACAGTCTAATGAAAAACTGTTTTTT
CDR3 protein: CSGQSNEKLFF

V gene: TRBV4-3
clone size: once
D gene: .
CDR3 length: 15
J gene: TRBJ1-6
CDR3 DNA: TGCGCCAGCAGCCAGACGAGCTCCTATAATTCACCCCTCCACTTT
CDR3 protein: CASSQTSSYNSPLHF

V gene: TRBV11-1
clone size: .
D gene: TRBD2
CDR3 length: 16
J gene: TRBJ2-3
CDR3 DNA: TGTGCCAGCAGGGGTGTGGGGGGGAGACGCACAGATACGCAGTATTTT
CDR3 protein: CASRGVGGRRTDTQYF

V gene: TRBV5-8
clone size: .
D gene: .
CDR3 length: 17
J gene: TRBJ1-2
CDR3 DNA: TGTGCCAGCAGCCTACGTCTTGGTCACGTACCCGCCTATGGCTACACCTTC
CDR3 protein: CASSLRLGHVPAYGYTF

V gene: TRBV7-9
clone size: .
D gene: TRBD1
CDR3 length: 14
J gene: TRBJ2-5
CDR3 DNA: TGTGCCAGCAGACCACCGACAGGGGAAGAGACCCAGTACTTC
CDR3 protein: CASRPPTGEETQYF

V gene: TRBV27
clone size: .
D gene: TRBD1
CDR3 length: 15
J gene: TRBJ1-2
CDR3 DNA: TGTGCCAGCAGACCAACAGGGGGCTTGGACTATGGCTACACCTTC
CDR3 protein: CASRPTGGLDYGYTF

V gene: TRBV7-9
clone size: few
D gene: .
CDR3 length: 14
J gene: TRBJ2-7
CDR3 DNA: TGTGCCAGCAGCTTATCAGGGGTTACCTACGAGCAGTACTTC
CDR3 protein: CASSLSGVTYEQYF

V gene: TRBV5-6
clone size: .
D gene: .
CDR3 length: 14
J gene: TRBJ2-5
CDR3 DNA: TGTGCCAGCAGCTTCGGCCAGGCGTCGGCTTCCCAGTACTTC
CDR3 protein: CASSFGQASASQYF

V gene: TRBV9
clone size: .
D gene: TRBD1
CDR3 length: 17
J gene: TRBJ2-2
CDR3 DNA: TGTGCCAGCAGCGTAGAGGACAGGTATTCTAGCACCGGGGAGCTGTTTTTT
CDR3 protein: CASSVEDRYSSTGELFF

V gene: TRBV6-1
clone size: .
D gene: TRBD1
CDR3 length: 14
J gene: TRBJ2-1
CDR3 DNA: TGTGCCATTAGACCGGGACAGGGGCCCAATGAGCAGTTCTTC
CDR3 protein: CAIRPGQGPNEQFF

V gene: TRBV7-6
clone size: .
D gene: TRBD1
CDR3 length: 15
J gene: TRBJ1-3
CDR3 DNA: TGTGCCAGCAGCGCTTCGACAGGGGGTGGAAACACCATATATTTT
CDR3 protein: CASSASTGGGNTIYF

V gene: TRBV7-2
clone size: .
D gene: .
CDR3 length: 16
J gene: TRBJ2-3
CDR3 DNA: TGTGCCAGCAGCTTGAGTGCCTCGGTCGACACAGATACGCAGTATTTT
CDR3 protein: CASSLSASVDTDTQYF

V gene: TRBV13
clone size: .
D gene: .
CDR3 length: 13
J gene: TRBJ1-4
CDR3 DNA: TGTGCCAGCAGCTTGGAACCCTATGAAAAACTGTTTTTT
CDR3 protein: CASSLEPYEKLFF

V gene: TRBV11-1
clone size: .
D gene: .
CDR3 length: 14
J gene: TRBJ2-7
CDR3 DNA: TGTGCCAGCAGCTTACATGACAGGATTTACGAGCAGTACTTC
CDR3 protein: CASSLHDRIYEQYF

V gene: TRBV5-1
clone size: .
D gene: .
CDR3 length: 15
J gene: TRBJ2-7
CDR3 DNA: TGCGCCAGCAGCTTGTCGGGAATTCCTGCCTACGAGCAGTACTTC
CDR3 protein: CASSLSGIPAYEQYF

V gene: TRBV18
clone size: .
D gene: TRBD1
CDR3 length: 17
J gene: TRBJ1-5
CDR3 DNA: TGTGCCAGCTCACCAGGACAGGTTCCGGAGGGCAATCAGCCCCAGCATTTT
CDR3 protein: CASSPGQVPEGNQPQHF

V gene: TRBV5-6
clone size: .
D gene: .
CDR3 length: 15
J gene: TRBJ1-1
CDR3 DNA: TGTGCCAGCAGCTTGTATGGCCCGGATCAGACTGAAGCTTTCTTT
CDR3 protein: CASSLYGPDQTEAFF

V gene: TRBV2
clone size: .
D gene: .
CDR3 length: 15
J gene: TRBJ2-7
CDR3 DNA: TGTGCCAGCAGTGATGCTGGTCGGGCCCCCTACGAGCAGTACTTC
CDR3 protein: CASSDAGRAPYEQYF

V gene: TRBV7-8
clone size: .
D gene: TRBD2
CDR3 length: 16
J gene: TRBJ2-2
CDR3 DNA: TGTGCCAGCAGCTCAACTAGCGGGGGGGCACCCGGGGAGCTGTTTTTT
CDR3 protein: CASSSTSGGAPGELFF

V gene: TRBV30
clone size: .
D gene: .
CDR3 length: 12
J gene: TRBJ2-7
CDR3 DNA: TGTGCCTGGAGACAGGACTCCTACGAGCAGTACTTC
CDR3 protein: CAWRQDSYEQYF

V gene: TRBV28
clone size: .
D gene: .
CDR3 length: 14
J gene: TRBJ1-5
CDR3 DNA: TGTGCCAGCAGTCCCACGGGAATAATTCAGCCCCAGCATTTT
CDR3 protein: CASSPTGIIQPQHF

V gene: TRBV14
clone size: .
D gene: .
CDR3 length: 13
J gene: TRBJ2-6
CDR3 DNA: TGTGCCAGCTGTCGAGCTGGGGCCAACGTCCTGACTTTC
CDR3 protein: CASCRAGANVLTF

V gene: TRBV10-3
clone size: .
D gene: TRBD1
CDR3 length: 12
J gene: TRBJ2-7
CDR3 DNA: TGTGCCACCCAGGGAACAGGGGACGAGCAGTACTTC
CDR3 protein: CATQGTGDEQYF

V gene: TRBV9
clone size: .
D gene: TRBD2
CDR3 length: 15
J gene: TRBJ2-3
CDR3 DNA: TGTGCCAGCAGCGTAGTTACTAGCGGGGGAGATACGCAGTATTTT
CDR3 protein: CASSVVTSGGDTQYF

V gene: TRBV19
clone size: .
D gene: TRBD1
CDR3 length: 14
J gene: TRBJ2-7
CDR3 DNA: TGTGCCAGTAGTATGCTAGACAGGGCCTACGAGCAGTACTTC
CDR3 protein: CASSMLDRAYEQYF

V gene: TRBV11-2
clone size: .
D gene: .
CDR3 length: 13
J gene: TRBJ2-2
CDR3 DNA: TGTGCCAGCAGCTCGATCCTGTCCGGGGAGCTGTTTTTT
CDR3 protein: CASSSILSGELFF

V gene: TRBV4-3
clone size: once
D gene: .
CDR3 length: 13
J gene: TRBJ2-2
CDR3 DNA: TGCGCCAGCAGCCAAGATCTCACCGGGGAGCTGTTTTTT
CDR3 protein: CASSQDLTGELFF

V gene: TRBV7-9
clone size: .
D gene: .
CDR3 length: 15
J gene: TRBJ1-2
CDR3 DNA: TGTGCCAGCAGCTTCTTACAGGGCAGAGGGCATGGCTACACCTTC
CDR3 protein: CASSFLQGRGHGYTF

V gene: TRBV5-6
clone size: once
D gene: TRBD2
CDR3 length: 14
J gene: TRBJ2-3
CDR3 DNA: TGTGCCAGCAGCTTTACTAGCGGGGGAGATACGCAGTATTTT
CDR3 protein: CASSFTSGGDTQYF

V gene: TRBV27
clone size: .
D gene: TRBD1
CDR3 length: 17
J gene: TRBJ1-1
CDR3 DNA: TGTGCCAGCAGTTTCCAAGGACGGGGACAGCCGAACACTGAAGCTTTCTTT
CDR3 protein: CASSFQGRGQPNTEAFF

V gene: TRBV10-1
clone size: .
D gene: TRBD2
CDR3 length: 17
J gene: TRBJ2-1
CDR3 DNA: TGCGCCAGTCAGGGAAACCAGGGACTAGGAGGCGGGAATGAGCAGTTCTTC
CDR3 protein: CASQGNQGLGGGNEQFF

V gene: TRBV10-3
clone size: .
D gene: .
CDR3 length: 17
J gene: TRBJ2-7
CDR3 DNA: TGTGCCATCAGTGAGTCGGGGCCGGGGCCCACCCTCGCTCGACGGTACTTC
CDR3 protein: CAISESGPGPTLARRYF

V gene: TRBV28
clone size: once
D gene: .
CDR3 length: 15
J gene: TRBJ2-7
CDR3 DNA: TGTGCCAGCAGTTCAACAGGGAAAACGCTCTACGAGCAGTACTTC
CDR3 protein: CASSSTGKTLYEQYF

V gene: TRBV15
clone size: .
D gene: TRBD1
CDR3 length: 12
J gene: TRBJ1-1
CDR3 DNA: TGTGCCACCAACCCAGGGGGAACTGAAGCTTTCTTT
CDR3 protein: CATNPGGTEAFF

V gene: TRBV9
clone size: .
D gene: .
CDR3 length: 15
J gene: TRBJ2-3
CDR3 DNA: TGTGCCAGCAGCGCCTCAGGACAGTTCACAGATACGCAGTATTTT
CDR3 protein: CASSASGQFTDTQYF

V gene: TRBV28
clone size: .
D gene: TRBD1
CDR3 length: 18
J gene: TRBJ2-3
CDR3 DNA: TGTGCCAGCAGTTTCCAAATCTTCACGACAGGGAGCACAGATACGCAGTATTTT
CDR3 protein: CASSFQIFTTGSTDTQYF

V gene: TRBV19
clone size: .
D gene: TRBD1
CDR3 length: 14
J gene: TRBJ2-7
CDR3 DNA: TGTGCCAGTAGTCCAACGACAGGGGGCTACGAGCAGTACTTC
CDR3 protein: CASSPTTGGYEQYF

V gene: TRBV28
clone size: .
D gene: .
CDR3 length: 13
J gene: TRBJ1-1
CDR3 DNA: TGTGCCAGCAGTTTTTTGGTCAGTCCAGAAGCTTTCTTT
CDR3 protein: CASSFLVSPEAFF

V gene: TRBV7-2
clone size: .
D gene: TRBD1
CDR3 length: 15
J gene: TRBJ2-7
CDR3 DNA: TGTGCCAGCAGCAAAGGGACAGGGAGTCCCTACGAGCAGTACTTC
CDR3 protein: CASSKGTGSPYEQYF

V gene: TRBV18
clone size: .
D gene: .
CDR3 length: 14
J gene: TRBJ1-1
CDR3 DNA: TGTGCCAGCTCACCAAACCAGAGGGACACTGAAGCTTTCTTT
CDR3 protein: CASSPNQRDTEAFF

V gene: TRBV28
clone size: .
D gene: .
CDR3 length: 12
J gene: TRBJ1-1
CDR3 DNA: TGTGCCAGCATTTCCTTAAGCGCTGAAGCTTTCTTT
CDR3 protein: CASISLSAEAFF

V gene: TRBV18
clone size: .
D gene: .
CDR3 length: 13
J gene: TRBJ2-5
CDR3 DNA: TGTGCCAGCTCGCCCACCCTACCAGAGACCCAGTACTTC
CDR3 protein: CASSPTLPETQYF

V gene: TRBV19
clone size: .
D gene: .
CDR3 length: 19
J gene: TRBJ1-1
CDR3 DNA: TGTGCCAGTAGTCGGCGGCTCGGGGCAGGGGTGAGGGGGAACACTGAAGCTTTCTTT
CDR3 protein: CASSRRLGAGVRGNTEAFF

V gene: TRBV30
clone size: .
D gene: .
CDR3 length: 14
J gene: TRBJ1-6
CDR3 DNA: TGTGCCTGGAGTGTACGAGGCAGCGGATCACCCCTCCACTTT
CDR3 protein: CAWSVRGSGSPLHF

V gene: TRBV28
clone size: few
D gene: .
CDR3 length: 15
J gene: TRBJ1-2
CDR3 DNA: TGTGCGACCCGATCCCCCACAGACAGAGCTGATGGCTACACCTTC
CDR3 protein: CATRSPTDRADGYTF

V gene: TRBV5-5
clone size: .
D gene: .
CDR3 length: 14
J gene: TRBJ2-3
CDR3 DNA: TGTGCCACCGAGCGGACTATTCAGACAGATACGCAGTATTTT
CDR3 protein: CATERTIQTDTQYF

V gene: TRBV7-9
clone size: few
D gene: .
CDR3 length: 11
J gene: TRBJ1-1
CDR3 DNA: TGTGCCAGCGGCCAGGGCACTGAAGCTTTCTTT
CDR3 protein: CASGQGTEAFF

V gene: TRBV4-1
clone size: .
D gene: TRBD2
CDR3 length: 18
J gene: TRBJ2-1
CDR3 DNA: TGCGCCAGCAGCCAAGTTGTAAGTAGGTCGGGGGGACACAATGAGCAGTTCTTC
CDR3 protein: CASSQVVSRSGGHNEQFF

V gene: TRBV5-1
clone size: .
D gene: TRBD2
CDR3 length: 15
J gene: TRBJ2-7
CDR3 DNA: TGCGCCAGCAGCTTGACCGGGGGGACCTCCTACGAGCAGTACTTC
CDR3 protein: CASSLTGGTSYEQYF

V gene: TRBV5-4
clone size: .
D gene: .
CDR3 length: 12
J gene: TRBJ1-1
CDR3 DNA: TGTGCCAGCAGCTTGGTTAACACTGAAGCTTTCTTT
CDR3 protein: CASSLVNTEAFF